This T cell receptor beta chain was recorded in a study of blood T cell repertoires in COVID-19. Overall study context: PBMCs, B-cell-depleted T cells, or T cells were the source of the cDNA or gDNA that made up the material.

Per the authors' pipeline: Scientists estimated how many nucleated cells there were by amplifying reference gene primers. The repertoire was sequenced with immunoSEQ multiplex PCR; TCRdb's copy has only in-frame clones and lacks some. That table gives V, J and clone size, and the DNA gave D and trimming. The profile shows fewer than 110,000 clones, roughly 90% of them singletons. The CDR3 covers 14 residues. The germline CDR1 and CDR2 sequences are SGHRS and YFSETQ. The V end lost 7 bases, the J end lost 2 bases, and 13 bases lay between the germline ends. The chain is built from TRBV5-1 and TRBJ2-1; a possible D gene is TRBD1 (5 bases). The sequencing input was peripheral blood. The sequence was obtained from a middle-aged man with active or convalescent COVID-19. The CDR3 nucleotides are TGCGCCAGCGGTTACCAGGGCCCCTACAATGAGCAGTTCTTC. Translating gives CASGYQGPYNEQFF.